Shown below are 9 T cell receptor beta chains from a single sample sequenced in a study of Ad26.COV2.S vaccination and SARS-CoV-2 variants. Repertoires were generated with immunoSEQ multiplex PCR, while TCRdb's copy carries only in-frame clones and drops some. Here the sample spans hundreds of thousands of clones, 88% being singletons. Treatment noted: roughly 20 received Ad26.COV2.S at low or high dose, single or two shots; about 5 received placebo; per-sample allocation not given. Collection of the samples took place on day 63 after the first injection of vaccine or placebo. Here the sequenced sample was peripheral blood, taken in a trial of Ad26.COV2.S vaccine versus placebo. The receptor set was obtained from a person between 18 and 65 years old who received the Ad26.COV2.S COVID-19 vaccine or a placebo.

This clone came up once. V and J are TRBV19 and TRBJ2-7; the D call may be TRBD1 or TRBD2 (5 bases each). This CDR3 contains 12 residues. V was trimmed by 8 bases and J by 4 bases, leaving 12 bases between them. The germline CDR1 and CDR2 sequences are LNHDA and SQIVND (reference sequence). The CDR3 nucleotides read TGTGCCAGTGCCGGGACGGCATACGAGCAGTACTTC. This sequence encodes CASAGTAYEQYF.

This rearrangement joins TRBV3-1 (or the pseudogene TRBV3-2) to TRBJ2-7, with D uncertain. Germline V gene sequence: CDR1 LGHDT, CDR2 YNNKEL (reference sequence). The V end lost 1 base, the J end lost 2 bases, and 12 bases lay between the germline ends. The CDR3 has 15 amino acids. DNA for the CDR3: TGTGCCAGCAGCCAAGTTAGTACGGAAACCTACGAGCAGTACTTC. It codes for CASSQVSTETYEQYF.

This chain uses TRBV9 with TRBJ2-6; 7 nucleotides align to TRBD1. The V segment lost 0 bases and the J segment 2 bases; nucleotides outside the gene matches: 5. Germline CDR1 is SGDLS and CDR2 is YYNGEE. CDR3 size: 17 residues. The CDR3 protein is CASSVGKGATGANVLTF. The CDR3 coding sequence is TGTGCCAGCAGCGTAGGGAAGGGGGCGACTGGGGCCAACGTCCTGACTTTC.

A note on this clone: The sample contains more than one DNA sequence encoding this CDR3. The chain has TRBV18 and TRBJ2-7, with no clear D. V was cut by 2 bases and J by 0 bases, with 8 bases left in between. The CDR3 is made up of 14 amino acids. Germline CDR1 is KGHSH and CDR2 is LQKENI. CDR3 amino acids: CASSPTSGSYEQYF. CDR3 nucleotides: TGTGCCAGCTCACCAACCTCGGGCTCCTACGAGCAGTACTTC.

CDR3 DNA: TGTGCCAGCAGCCTTGGGGTCCAAGAGACCCAGTACTTC. It is translated as CASSLGVQETQYF. The chain joins TRBV3-1 (or the pseudogene TRBV3-2) to TRBJ2-5, with D unclear. The V end was cut by 4 bases, the J end by 1 base, with 7 bases between. The CDR3 is 13 amino acids. Germline CDR1 is LGHDT and CDR2 is YNNKEL (reference sequence).

The chain recombines TRBV9 with TRBJ2-1; possibly TRBD1 for D (5 bases). Per germline, CDR1 SGDLS and CDR2 YYNGEE. V was cut by 4 bases and J by 8 bases, with 10 bases left in between. The CDR3 covers 12 residues. DNA for the CDR3: TGTGCCAGCAGCCTAGGGGATTATGAGCAGTTCTTC. Translated, it gives CASSLGDYEQFF. The variable domain in full, completed from reference TRBV9 and TRBJ2-1, reads DSGVTQTPKHLITATGQRVTLRCSPRSGDLSVYWYQQSLDQGLQFLIQYYNGEERAKGNILERFSAQQFPDLHSELNLSSLELGDSALYFCASSLGDYEQFFGPGTRLTVL.

The gene calls are TRBV15 and TRBJ1-1; D is uncertain. Trimming removed 5 bases at V and 8 bases at J, with 21 bases between. Germline values: CDR1 LNHNV, CDR2 YYDKDF (reference sequence). The CDR3 is 15 amino acids. This CDR3 reads CATSPRRNDGSEAFF. The CDR3 DNA follows: TGTGCCACCAGCCCTCGCCGCAACGACGGGTCCGAAGCTTTCTTT.

The J gene is TRBJ1-1, the V gene TRBV7-3; D gene unclear. The V end lost 1 base, the J end lost 4 bases, and 13 bases lay between the germline ends. There are 15 residues in the CDR3. Germline V gene lookup returns CDR1 SGHTA and CDR2 FQGTGA. CDR3 nucleotide sequence: TGTGCCAGCAGCTTAAGTCTGTTTGCGGGCACTGAAGCTTTCTTT. Translating it yields CASSLSLFAGTEAFF.

This clone showed up just a few times. The chain uses TRBV18 and TRBJ1-6; D might be TRBD1 (5 bases). V was cut by 6 bases and J by 9 bases, with 15 bases left in between. From germline, CDR1 is KGHSH and CDR2 LQKENI. The CDR3 covers 14 residues. The CDR3 reads CASSPGGFVSPLHF. CDR3 nucleotides: TGTGCCAGCTCTCCCGGGGGGTTCGTTTCACCCCTCCACTTT.